This TCR beta chain was sequenced during a study of blood T cell repertoires in COVID-19. Study at large: There were acute and convalescent COVID-19 samples, and they came from the United States, Italy and Spain. In each case, the material was cDNA or gDNA derived from T cells, B-cell-depleted T cells, or PBMCs.

Original processing methods: The authors estimated nucleated cell counts from reference gene primer amplification. Data came from immunoSEQ multiplex PCR; TCRdb stores just in-frame clones and leaves some out. D and trimming were read from the DNA, whereas the V and J calls and clone size are those reported in that table. The table records about 14,000 clones, around 73% of them present only once. Sequences were obtained from peripheral blood. The TCR sequence derives from a man between 65 and 85 years old with acute or convalescent COVID-19.

The CDR3: CASSVETGNNSPLHF. The DNA for the CDR3 is TGTGCCAGCAGCGTGGAGACGGGAAATAATTCACCCCTCCACTTT. The V call is TRBV9, the J call TRBJ1-6; D remains ambiguous. V was clipped by 2 bases and J by 5 bases, with 11 bases between them. The CDR3 sequence is 15 residues long. CDR1 and CDR2 from the germline V gene are SGDLS and YYNGEE.